Below, 10 T cell receptor beta chains from the same sample are listed, as sequenced in a study of identical twins. Using its own MiXCR run on the 5' RACE reads, TCRdb lists one record per CDR3 protein. Here the sample spans fewer than 900,000 distinct CDR3 sequences, about 20% being singletons. These data also featured in a second study, about T cells expressing NK-cell markers.

The sample consisted of PBMCs. These receptors all stem from a woman younger than 30 in good health.

This clonotype was detected only a few times. This rearrangement joins TRBV12-3 or TRBV12-4 to TRBJ2-6; TRBD2 might be the D (5 bases). This CDR3 spans 15 amino acids. V was clipped by 7 bases and J by 4 bases, with 14 bases between them. Here the CDR3 DNA reads TGTGCCAGCACCGGACTCCCACCCGGGGCCAACGTCCTGACTTTC. Its translation: CASTGLPPGANVLTF.

This clonotype was seen repeatedly, ten times or more. The rearrangement joins TRBV11-2 to TRBJ2-7, with D perhaps matching TRBD2 (6 bases). The V end lost 3 bases, the J end lost 5 bases, and 8 bases lay between the germline ends. Per germline, CDR1 SGHAT and CDR2 FQNNGV. CDR3 size: 12 residues. CDR3 sequence: CASSLEGHEQYF. The CDR3 DNA is TGTGCCAGCAGCTTGGAGGGCCACGAGCAGTACTTC.

The chain couples TRBV15 to TRBJ1-6; D not certain. This CDR3 has 14 residues. The germline CDR1 and CDR2 sequences are LNHNV and YYDKDF (reference sequence). V lost 0 bases to trimming and J lost 8 bases, with 8 bases between them. The CDR3 spells CATSRDSSYSPLHF. CDR3 nucleotides: TGTGCCACCAGCAGAGATAGTTCCTATTCACCCCTCCACTTT.

This clonotype has more than one count but fewer than ten. The chain joins TRBV5-1 to TRBJ2-7; 10 bases agree with TRBD1. The CDR3 covers 15 residues. Germline CDR1 reads SGHRS; CDR2 reads YFSETQ. The V and J ends lost 3 bases and 6 bases, in that order; junction bases with no gene match: 9. The CDR3, as DNA: TGCGCCAGCAGCTCCGGGACAGGGGATCGGAGCGAGCAGTACTTC. Its protein is CASSSGTGDRSEQYF.

This clonotype showed up just a few times. The genes are TRBV12-3 or TRBV12-4 and TRBJ1-5; D may be TRBD1 (5 bases). V was pared by 5 bases and J by 7 bases, with 15 bases between. This CDR3 spans 14 amino acids. The CDR3 bases are TGTGCCAGCAGTACCCGGGACGGGGGACAGCCCCAGCATTTT. Protein: CASSTRDGGQPQHF.

The CDR3 DNA follows: TGCGCCAGCAGCCAACTAGCGGTGACCTCCTACGAGCAGTACTTC. This translates into CASSQLAVTSYEQYF. The rearrangement uses TRBV4-3 and TRBJ2-7; the match to TRBD2 covers 7 bases. The CDR3 contains 15 residues. Germline V gene lookup returns CDR1 LGHNA and CDR2 YSLEER. The V gene end was trimmed by 2 bases and the J gene end by 0 bases; junction bases not matched to a gene: 4.

V usage is TRBV7-7 and J usage is TRBJ2-7; perhaps D is TRBD1 or TRBD2 (5 bases each). Per the germline V gene, CDR1 is SSHAT and CDR2 is FNYEAQ (reference sequence). V was shortened by 0 bases and J by 5 bases, with 14 bases between the two germline ends. CDR3 size: 15 residues. The CDR3 coding sequence is TGTGCCAGCAGCTTAGCGAGTCGGGACCCCCACGAGCAGTACTTC. It yields the protein CASSLASRDPHEQYF.

The table lists this clonotype with a few counts. V and J are TRBV20-1 and TRBJ2-1; TRBD2 matches at 8 bases. The CDR3 has 13 amino acids. Germline V gene lookup returns CDR1 DFQATT and CDR2 SNEGSKA (reference sequence). V gave up 0 bases and J gave up 8 bases; unmatched junction bases: 3. Here the CDR3 DNA reads TGCAGTGCTAGAGATGCGGGAGGTCATGAGCAGTTCTTC. Protein sequence: CSARDAGGHEQFF.

The genes are TRBV7-8 and TRBJ2-1, with 14 bases identical to TRBD2. The CDR3 spans 18 residues. The J segment lost 2 bases and the V segment lost 7 bases, leaving 10 bases of the junction unmatched. Germline values: CDR1 SGHVS, CDR2 FQNEAQ. CDR3 amino acids: CASTGLAGELGTYNEQFF. The CDR3 DNA reads as TGTGCCAGCACGGGACTAGCGGGAGAGTTAGGAACCTACAATGAGCAGTTCTTC.

The rearrangement uses TRBV13 and TRBJ2-7, with D tentatively TRBD1 or TRBD2 (6 bases each). From germline, CDR1 is PRHDT and CDR2 FYEKMQ (reference sequence). CDR3 length: 14 residues. The V gene lost 6 bases and the J gene lost 3 bases, with 15 bases spanning the gap. CDR3 loop: CASREGDRDYEQYF. The CDR3 DNA sequence: TGTGCCAGCAGGGAGGGGGACCGAGACTACGAGCAGTACTTC.